The entry that follows covers one T cell receptor beta chain sequence. No antigen is known for it. TCRdb processed the 5' RACE reads anew with MiXCR; each CDR3 protein has one entry. The sample yields around 300,000 distinct CDR3 sequences, around 20% seen once. Trimming took 3 bases from V and 5 from J, leaving 10 bases between them. CDR3 size: 13 residues. The sample comes from a study of CD8 T cells in ankylosing spondylitis. Study-level points and caveats: Some of these motif variants have turned up before, in reports on reactive arthritis synovial fluid and blood. Apparently characteristic of ankylosing spondylitis blood was a TCR beta motif (eight highly homologous variants). Significant enrichment of disease-linked clones was reported in matched ankylosing spondylitis synovial fluid.

Input material: blood, either unsorted or a sorted T cell fraction (not recorded which). The chain carries TRBV12-3 or TRBV12-4 and TRBJ1-2; D gene ambiguous. The TCR comes from a female donor with ankylosing spondylitis or in good health (not recorded which). The CDR3 loop reads CASSLETHYGYTF. The CDR3 DNA reads as TGTGCCAGCAGTTTGGAGACACATTATGGCTACACCTTC.